This T cell receptor (beta chain) comes out of a study of T cell repertoires in aging, cancer and after chemotherapy. Study details: Clear clonal overlap appeared across healthy donor samples taken over several months to years. The full dataset contained 9.1 million or so TCR reads. Study results and caveats: Median generation probability rose over the chemotherapy interval in each cancer cohort, suggesting rebound thymic output. Compared with age-matched healthy donors, untreated hematological or solid cancer patients showed higher blood TCR clonality.

A mixed TRB-A/B primer pool amplified rearranged TRB by multiplex touch-down PCR. TCRdb recomputed calls from the multiplex PCR reads with MiXCR, one row per CDR3 protein. The data contain about 15,000 distinct CDR3 sequences, 50% of them singletons. Peripheral blood genomic DNA, not sorted cells or RNA, was the template. About this clonotype: Its specificity is unknown. The junction differs from germline at one of its ends, possibly a read error.

The CDR3 length is 12 residues. The V gene's germline CDR1 is SGHDT and CDR2 YYEEEE. The TCR comes from a human donor in good health. The chain recombines TRBV5-6 with TRBJ2-7; 7 bases align to TRBD2. Material for sequencing was blood. The CDR3 DNA reads TGCGCCAGCAGAGAGCGGGACTACGAGCAGTACTTC. Translated, it gives CASRERDYEQYF. Full variable domain (outside the CDR3, taken from reference TRBV5-6 and TRBJ2-7): DAGVTQSPTHLIKTRGQQVTLRCSPKSGHDTVSWYQQALGQGPQFIFQYYEEEERQRGNFPDRFSGHQFPNYSSELNVNALLLGDSALYLCASRERDYEQYFGPGTRLTVT.